One sample yielded the 9 T cell receptor beta chains listed below, sequenced in a study of CD8 T cells in ankylosing spondylitis. MiXCR, run by TCRdb on the 5' RACE reads, gives a single entry per CDR3 protein. The table records some 130,000 distinct CDR3 sequences, 7.3% of them present only once. The sample taken for sequencing was blood, either unsorted or a sorted T cell fraction (not recorded which). The source of these receptors is a female donor with ankylosing spondylitis or in good health (not recorded which).

This clonotype has ten or more counts. The chain couples TRBV20-1 to TRBJ2-7; 9 bases line up with TRBD1. CDR1 and CDR2 (germline): DFQATT, SNEGSKA (reference sequence). J was trimmed by 4 bases and V by 5 bases; bases with no gene match: 12. This CDR3 region has 15 residues. The CDR3 nucleotides are TGCAGTGCTTATACACCGGGACAGGGCGCATACGAGCAGTACTTC. Residues: CSAYTPGQGAYEQYF.

This clonotype was recorded at least ten times. The chain carries TRBV7-2 and TRBJ1-2, with D unclear. Looked up from germline, CDR1 is SGHTA and CDR2 is FQGNSA. The CDR3 totals 14 residues. Trimming cost V 3 bases and J 2 bases, with 10 bases left between them. DNA of the CDR3: TGTGCCAGCAGCTTCCAGAAAGCGAACTATGGCTACACCTTC. Protein product: CASSFQKANYGYTF.

This clonotype appeared many times. The chain uses TRBV5-1 and TRBJ2-5; D is unresolved. V gave up 0 bases and J gave up 1 base, with 7 bases separating them. In germline, CDR1 is SGHRS, CDR2 YFSETQ. The CDR3 is 14 residues long. The CDR3 spells CASSLGSFQETQYF. CDR3 nucleotide sequence: TGCGCCAGCAGCTTGGGGTCCTTCCAAGAGACCCAGTACTTC.

On this clonotype: Being one base from a much bigger clone, this may be a read error. V usage is TRBV7-9 and J usage is TRBJ1-2; no clear D. The CDR3 consists of 15 residues. Germline-derived CDR1 and CDR2 are SEHNR and FQNEAQ (reference sequence). The CDR3 bases are TGTGCCAGCAGGCCTAGCCGGGGTGAAAGTTATGGCTACGCCTTC. It encodes CASRPSRGESYGYAF.

This clonotype was seen at least ten times. The chain recombines TRBV20-1 with TRBJ2-4; TRBD2 matches at 8 bases. The CDR3 is 14 residues long. V trimming: 0 bases; J trimming: 8 bases; junction bases outside the gene matches: 6. Germline V CDR1 and CDR2: DFQATT, SNEGSKA (reference sequence). This chain's CDR3 is CSAREVAGLDIQYF. The CDR3 DNA reads as TGCAGTGCTAGAGAAGTAGCGGGGTTGGACATTCAGTACTTC.

This clonotype was found many times. The genes are TRBV4-2 and TRBJ1-3; no clear D. The CDR3 is 16 amino acids. Germline values: CDR1 LGHNA, CDR2 YNFKEQ. The V end lost 3 bases, the J end lost 0 bases, and 12 bases lay between the germline ends. CDR3 residues: CASSHGSGFSGNTIYF. As DNA, the CDR3 is TGTGCCAGCAGCCACGGAAGCGGTTTCTCTGGAAACACCATATATTTT.

This clonotype was counted many times. The chain combines TRBV24-1 with TRBJ2-1, with D perhaps TRBD1 or TRBD2 (5 bases each). Germline V gene sequence: CDR1 KGHDR, CDR2 SFDVKD. Trimming removed 0 bases from V and 4 bases from J, with 12 bases in between. The CDR3 sequence is 16 residues long. The CDR3: CATSDLAGTGYNEQFF. As DNA, the CDR3 is TGTGCCACCAGTGATTTGGCCGGGACCGGGTACAATGAGCAGTTCTTC.

This clonotype came up many times. This chain connects TRBV9 to TRBJ2-7; 9 bases fit TRBD1. Germline-derived CDR1 and CDR2 are SGDLS and YYNGEE. Trimming took 0 bases from V and 7 from J; bases not matched to a gene: 5. This CDR3 contains 14 residues. The DNA of the CDR3 is TGTGCCAGCAGCGTAGTGGGACAGGGAGGGGAGCAGTACTTC. This sequence encodes CASSVVGQGGEQYF.

The chain employs TRBV12-3 or TRBV12-4 and TRBJ1-1; TRBD1 agrees at 9 bases. CDR3 length: 15 amino acids. The trim removed 6 bases at V and 5 bases at J, leaving 10 bases unmatched. CDR3 residues: CASSRPGQGDTEAFF. The CDR3 DNA sequence: TGTGCCAGCAGCCGTCCGGGACAGGGAGATACTGAAGCTTTCTTT.